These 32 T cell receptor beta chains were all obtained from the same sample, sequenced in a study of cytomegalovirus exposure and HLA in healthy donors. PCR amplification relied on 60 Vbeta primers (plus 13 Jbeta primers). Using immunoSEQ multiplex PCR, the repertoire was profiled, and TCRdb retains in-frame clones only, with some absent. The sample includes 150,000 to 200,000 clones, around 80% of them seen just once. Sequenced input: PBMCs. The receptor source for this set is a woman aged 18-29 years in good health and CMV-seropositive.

The CDR3 DNA follows: TGTGCCAGCAGGTCCGTCGGGGACACTGAAGCTTTCTTT. This translates into CASRSVGDTEAFF. The chain links TRBV6-5 to TRBJ1-1; D call uncertain. Trimming took off 6 bases at V and 3 bases at J, with 11 bases between the two ends. Germline V CDR1 and CDR2: MNHEY, SVGAGI. The CDR3 covers 13 residues.

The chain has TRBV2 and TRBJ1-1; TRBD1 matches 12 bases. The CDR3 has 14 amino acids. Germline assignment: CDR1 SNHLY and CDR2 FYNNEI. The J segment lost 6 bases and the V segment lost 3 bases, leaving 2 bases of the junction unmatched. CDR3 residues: CASSEGQGAAEAFF. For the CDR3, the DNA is TGTGCCAGCAGTGAGGGACAGGGGGCTGCTGAAGCTTTCTTT.

The CDR3 is CASSFSASGGAGELFF. The CDR3 DNA follows: TGTGCCAGCAGCTTCTCCGCTAGCGGGGGGGCCGGGGAGCTGTTTTTT. The chain links TRBV5-6 to TRBJ2-2; 12 positions agree with TRBD2. V trimming: 2 bases; J trimming: 6 bases; junction bases outside the gene matches: 5. The CDR3 totals 16 residues. Germline lookup yields CDR1 SGHDT and CDR2 YYEEEE. The full variable domain, in which reference TRBV5-6 and TRBJ2-2 provide the parts outside the CDR3, is DAGVTQSPTHLIKTRGQQVTLRCSPKSGHDTVSWYQQALGQGPQFIFQYYEEEERQRGNFPDRFSGHQFPNYSSELNVNALLLGDSALYLCASSFSASGGAGELFFGEGSRLTVL.

The CDR3 region is CASSLWGGAGNQPQHF. DNA for the CDR3: TGTGCCAGCAGCTTGTGGGGGGGGGCGGGAAATCAGCCCCAGCATTTT. The chain carries TRBV5-6 and TRBJ1-5; D possibly corresponds to TRBD1 (6 bases). Germline V lookup: CDR1 SGHDT, CDR2 YYEEEE. This CDR3 spans 16 amino acids. The V gene lost 1 base and the J gene lost 4 bases, with 15 bases spanning the gap.

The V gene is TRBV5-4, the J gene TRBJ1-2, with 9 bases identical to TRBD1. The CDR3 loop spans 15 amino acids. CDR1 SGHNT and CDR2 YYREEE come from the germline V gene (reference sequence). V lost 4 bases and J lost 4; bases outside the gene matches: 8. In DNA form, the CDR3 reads TGTGCCAGCAGCCCGTGGGACAGGGAAGCCTATGGCTACACCTTC. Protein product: CASSPWDREAYGYTF.

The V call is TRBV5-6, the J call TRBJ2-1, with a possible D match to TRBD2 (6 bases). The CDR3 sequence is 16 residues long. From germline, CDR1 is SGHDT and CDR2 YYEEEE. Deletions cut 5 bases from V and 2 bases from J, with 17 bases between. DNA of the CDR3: TGTGCCAGCAGTCGCTCGGGGGTAATAACCTACAATGAGCAGTTCTTC. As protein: CASSRSGVITYNEQFF.

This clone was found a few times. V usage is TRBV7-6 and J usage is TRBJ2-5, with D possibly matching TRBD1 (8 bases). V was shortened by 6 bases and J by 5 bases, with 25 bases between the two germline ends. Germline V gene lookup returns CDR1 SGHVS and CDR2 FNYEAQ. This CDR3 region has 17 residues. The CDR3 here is CASRATGASSGQETQYF. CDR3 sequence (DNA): TGTGCCAGCAGGGCGACAGGGGCTTCTAGCGGCCAGGAGACCCAGTACTTC.

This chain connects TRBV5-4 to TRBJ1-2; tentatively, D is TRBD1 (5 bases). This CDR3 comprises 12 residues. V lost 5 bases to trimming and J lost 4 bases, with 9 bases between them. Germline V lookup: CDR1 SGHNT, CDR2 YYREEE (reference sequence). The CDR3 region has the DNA TGTGCCAGCAGTTATGACAGCTATGGCTACACCTTC. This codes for CASSYDSYGYTF.

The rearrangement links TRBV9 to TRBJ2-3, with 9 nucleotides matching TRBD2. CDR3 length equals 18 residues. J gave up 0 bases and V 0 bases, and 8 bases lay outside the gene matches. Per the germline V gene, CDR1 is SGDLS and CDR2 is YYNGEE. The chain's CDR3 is CASSVGGVAGDSTDTQYF. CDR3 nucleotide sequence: TGTGCCAGCAGCGTAGGGGGTGTAGCGGGGGATAGCACAGATACGCAGTATTTT. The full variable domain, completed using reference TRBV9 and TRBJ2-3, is DSGVTQTPKHLITATGQRVTLRCSPRSGDLSVYWYQQSLDQGLQFLIQYYNGEERAKGNILERFSAQQFPDLHSELNLSSLELGDSALYFCASSVGGVAGDSTDTQYFGPGTRLTVL.

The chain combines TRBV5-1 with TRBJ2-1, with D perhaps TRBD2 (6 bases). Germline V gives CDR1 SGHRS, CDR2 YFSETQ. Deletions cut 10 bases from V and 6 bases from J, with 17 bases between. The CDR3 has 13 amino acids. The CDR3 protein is CASSVGLLNEQFF. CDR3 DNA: TGCGCCTCGTCGGTGGGACTTCTCAATGAGCAGTTCTTC.

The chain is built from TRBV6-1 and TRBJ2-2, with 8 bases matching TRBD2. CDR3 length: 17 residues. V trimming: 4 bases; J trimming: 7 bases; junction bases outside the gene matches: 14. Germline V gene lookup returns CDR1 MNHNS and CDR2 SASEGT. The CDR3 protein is CASSVKIGAGGGGELFF. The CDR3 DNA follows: TGTGCCAGCAGTGTAAAAATTGGCGCGGGGGGAGGCGGGGAGCTGTTTTTT.

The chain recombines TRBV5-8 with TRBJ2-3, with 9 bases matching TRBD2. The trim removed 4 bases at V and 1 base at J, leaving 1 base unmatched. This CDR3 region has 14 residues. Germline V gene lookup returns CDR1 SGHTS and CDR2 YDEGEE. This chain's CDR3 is CASSAGGRTDTQYF. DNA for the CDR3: TGTGCCAGCAGCGCGGGGGGGCGCACAGATACGCAGTATTTT.

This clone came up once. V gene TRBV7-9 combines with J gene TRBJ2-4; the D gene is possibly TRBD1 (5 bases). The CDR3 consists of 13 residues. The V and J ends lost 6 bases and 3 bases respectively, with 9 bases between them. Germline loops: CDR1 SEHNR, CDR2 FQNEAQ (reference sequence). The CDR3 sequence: CASSLGDKNIQYF. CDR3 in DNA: TGTGCCAGCAGTCTAGGGGACAAAAACATTCAGTACTTC.

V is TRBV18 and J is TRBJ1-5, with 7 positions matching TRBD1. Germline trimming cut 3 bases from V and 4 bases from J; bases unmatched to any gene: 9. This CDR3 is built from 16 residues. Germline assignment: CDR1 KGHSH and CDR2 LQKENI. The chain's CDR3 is CASSPAGTASNQPQHF. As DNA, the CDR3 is TGTGCCAGCTCACCCGCTGGGACAGCTAGTAATCAGCCCCAGCATTTT.

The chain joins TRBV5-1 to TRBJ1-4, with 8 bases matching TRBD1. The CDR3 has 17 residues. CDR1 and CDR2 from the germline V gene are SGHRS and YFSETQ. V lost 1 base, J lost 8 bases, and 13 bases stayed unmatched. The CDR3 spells CASSLNRVRTGNEKLFF. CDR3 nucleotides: TGCGCCAGCAGCTTGAATAGGGTCCGGACAGGGAACGAAAAACTGTTTTTT.

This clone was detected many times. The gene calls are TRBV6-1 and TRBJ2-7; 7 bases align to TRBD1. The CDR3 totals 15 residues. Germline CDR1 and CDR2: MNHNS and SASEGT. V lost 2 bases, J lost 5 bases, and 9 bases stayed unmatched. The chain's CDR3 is CASSEPGQAEHEQYV. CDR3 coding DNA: TGTGCCAGCAGTGAACCCGGACAGGCGGAACACGAGCAGTACGTC.

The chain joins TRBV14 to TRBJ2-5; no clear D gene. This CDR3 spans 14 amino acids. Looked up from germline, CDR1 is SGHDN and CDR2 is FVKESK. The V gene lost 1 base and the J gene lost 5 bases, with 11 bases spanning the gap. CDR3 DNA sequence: TGTGCCAGCAGCCAAGTTGCGGCGAGGGAGACCCAGTACTTC. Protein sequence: CASSQVAARETQYF.

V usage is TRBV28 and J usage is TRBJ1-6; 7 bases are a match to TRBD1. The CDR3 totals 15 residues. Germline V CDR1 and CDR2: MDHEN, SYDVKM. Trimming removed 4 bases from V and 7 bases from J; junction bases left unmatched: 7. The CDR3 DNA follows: TGTGCCAGCAGTTCGTACAGGGGTGAGAATTCACCCCTCCACTTT. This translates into CASSSYRGENSPLHF.

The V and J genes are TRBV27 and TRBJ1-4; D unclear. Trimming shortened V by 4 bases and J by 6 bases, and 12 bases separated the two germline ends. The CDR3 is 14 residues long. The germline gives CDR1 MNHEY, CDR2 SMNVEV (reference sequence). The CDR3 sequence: CASSSAGWDEKLFF. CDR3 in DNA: TGTGCCAGCAGTTCTGCGGGGTGGGATGAAAAACTGTTTTTT.

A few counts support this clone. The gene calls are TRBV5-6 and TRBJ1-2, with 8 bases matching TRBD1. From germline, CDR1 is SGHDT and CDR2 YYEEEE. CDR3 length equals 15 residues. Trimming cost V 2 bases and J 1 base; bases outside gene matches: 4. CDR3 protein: CASSLGTGRNYGYTF. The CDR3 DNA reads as TGTGCCAGCAGCTTAGGGACAGGACGTAACTATGGCTACACCTTC.

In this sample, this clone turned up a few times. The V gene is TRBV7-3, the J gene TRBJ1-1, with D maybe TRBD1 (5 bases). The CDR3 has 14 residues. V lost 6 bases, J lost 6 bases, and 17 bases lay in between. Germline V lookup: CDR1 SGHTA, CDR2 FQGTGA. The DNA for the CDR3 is TGTGCCAGCAGGCGGGACGGACGTAGCGCTGAAGCTTTCTTT. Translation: CASRRDGRSAEAFF.

CDR3 protein: CASSKSGFSSGANVLTF. The CDR3, as DNA: TGTGCCAGCAGCAAATCAGGGTTTAGCTCTGGGGCCAACGTCCTGACTTTC. This chain connects TRBV27 to TRBJ2-6; possibly TRBD1 for D (5 bases). With 6 bases removed from V and 0 bases from J, the gap between germline ends came to 15 bases. The CDR3 spans 17 residues. The germline V gene encodes CDR1 MNHEY and CDR2 SMNVEV (reference sequence).

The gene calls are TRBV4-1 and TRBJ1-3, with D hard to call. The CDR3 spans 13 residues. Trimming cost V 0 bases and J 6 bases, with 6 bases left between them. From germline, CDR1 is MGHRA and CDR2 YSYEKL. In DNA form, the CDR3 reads TGCGCCAGCAGCCAAGATCGGGAAAACACCATATATTTT. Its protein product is CASSQDRENTIYF.

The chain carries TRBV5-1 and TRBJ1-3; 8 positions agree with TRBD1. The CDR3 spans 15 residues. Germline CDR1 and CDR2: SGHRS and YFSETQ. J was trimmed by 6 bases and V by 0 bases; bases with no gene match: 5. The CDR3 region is CASSLAPGGKNTIYF. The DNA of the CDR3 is TGCGCCAGCAGCTTGGCCCCAGGGGGCAAAAACACCATATATTTT.

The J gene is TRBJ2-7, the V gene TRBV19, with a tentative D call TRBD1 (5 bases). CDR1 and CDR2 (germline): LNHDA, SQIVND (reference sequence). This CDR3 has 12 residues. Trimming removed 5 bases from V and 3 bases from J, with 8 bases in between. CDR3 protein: CASSAGYYEQYF. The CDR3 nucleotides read TGTGCCAGTAGTGCAGGGTACTACGAGCAGTACTTC.

As DNA, the CDR3 is TGTGCCAGCAGCGTAGATCCTATGCACACTGAAGCTTTCTTT. Protein: CASSVDPMHTEAFF. This chain links TRBV9 with TRBJ1-1; D not resolved. Germline V gene lookup returns CDR1 SGDLS and CDR2 YYNGEE. V lost 0 bases, J lost 3 bases, and 9 bases lay in between. This CDR3 contains 14 residues.

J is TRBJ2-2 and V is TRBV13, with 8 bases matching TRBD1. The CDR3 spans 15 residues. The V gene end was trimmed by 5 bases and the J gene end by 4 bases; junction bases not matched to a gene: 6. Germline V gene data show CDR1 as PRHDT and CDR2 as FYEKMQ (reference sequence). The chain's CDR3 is CASSRTGRSTGELFF. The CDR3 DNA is TGTGCCAGCAGCCGGACAGGGCGGAGCACCGGGGAGCTGTTTTTT.

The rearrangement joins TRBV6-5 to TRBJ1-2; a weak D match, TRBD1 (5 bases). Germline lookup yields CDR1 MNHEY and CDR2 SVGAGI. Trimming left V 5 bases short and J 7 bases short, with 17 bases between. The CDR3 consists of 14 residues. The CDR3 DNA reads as TGTGCCAGCAGTACCACCGGGGGGATAGGTGGCTACACCTTC. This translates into CASSTTGGIGGYTF.

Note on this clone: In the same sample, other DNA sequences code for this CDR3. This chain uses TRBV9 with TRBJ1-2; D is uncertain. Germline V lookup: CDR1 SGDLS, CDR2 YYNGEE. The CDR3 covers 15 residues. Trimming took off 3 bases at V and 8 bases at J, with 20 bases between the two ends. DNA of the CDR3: TGTGCCAGCAGCGCCCGCCCTGATTCAATCCGGGGCTACACCTTC. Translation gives CASSARPDSIRGYTF.

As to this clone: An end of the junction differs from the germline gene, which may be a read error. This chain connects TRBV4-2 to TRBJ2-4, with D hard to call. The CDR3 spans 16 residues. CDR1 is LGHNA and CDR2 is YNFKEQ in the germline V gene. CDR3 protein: CASSQDGGSLKNSQYF. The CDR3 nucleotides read TGTGCCAGCAGCCAAGATGGTGGGTCTCTCAAAAACAGTCAGTACTTC.

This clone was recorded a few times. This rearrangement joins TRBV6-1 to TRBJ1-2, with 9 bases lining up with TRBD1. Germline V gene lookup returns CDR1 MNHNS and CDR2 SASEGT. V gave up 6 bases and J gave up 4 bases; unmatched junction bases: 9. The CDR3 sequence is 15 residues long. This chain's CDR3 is CASRSTGGAGYGYTF. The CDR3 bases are TGTGCCAGCAGGAGTACAGGGGGCGCGGGCTATGGCTACACCTTC.

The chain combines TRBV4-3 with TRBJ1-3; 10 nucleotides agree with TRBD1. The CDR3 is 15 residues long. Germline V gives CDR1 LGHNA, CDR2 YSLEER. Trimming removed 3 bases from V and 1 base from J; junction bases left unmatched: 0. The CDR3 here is CASSQGQGSGNTIYF. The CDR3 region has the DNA TGCGCCAGCAGCCAGGGACAGGGGTCTGGAAACACCATATATTTT.